This T cell receptor beta chain was obtained from a study of T cells in Graves' hyperthyroidism and ophthalmopathy. General study points: Blood also held most thyroid clonotypes expanded beyond 0.001.

This clonotype has just a few counts. What it binds is unknown. Unmatched junction bases numbered 6, after V lost 4 bases and J lost 3 bases. The CDR3 has 16 residues. Looked up from germline, CDR1 is LNHDA and CDR2 is SQIVND (reference sequence). It was considered stable Graves' hyperthyroidism when ophthalmopathy did not progress within 18 months. Diagnostic decisions used clinical symptoms, serum thyroxine and TRAb, thyroid ultrasound and orbital computed tomography. It was RNA transcripts that yielded the amplified TCR beta CDR3 regions. First-round RT-PCR targeting the TCR CDR3 was performed with the HTBI primer set. MiXCR, applied by TCRdb to the multiplex PCR reads, yields one record per CDR3 protein. The data contain approximately 710,000 distinct CDR3 sequences, roughly a sixth of them singletons.

What was sequenced was blood. The chain joins TRBV19 to TRBJ2-7; 13 nucleotides match TRBD2. The sequence came from a man aged 50 to 59 with Graves' hyperthyroidism. The CDR3 is CASSNQLAGGNYEQYF. The CDR3 coding sequence is TGTGCCAGTAGTAATCAACTAGCGGGAGGGAACTACGAGCAGTACTTC.